The 16 T cell receptor beta chains given below trace back to one sample, sequenced in a study of human T cells and chemical hapten exposure. Sample treatment: therapeutic diphenylcyclopropenone sensitization with weekly scalp DPC. Unique molecular identifiers were linked by the library to individual cDNA molecules. MiXCR was run by TCRdb on the reads, yielding one entry per CDR3 protein. The sample yields a few hundred distinct CDR3 sequences, almost 50% seen once. The source was whole blood, collected before DPC sensitization or 2, 6, or about 24 weeks after (not recorded which). These receptors all stem from an adult with alopecia areata. Some clones in this sample may be carry-over from other donors' samples. This table probably holds off-target reads from a library built for another chain.

This clonotype came up a few times. V and J are TRBV4-1 and TRBJ2-7, with D possibly TRBD2 on 6 matching bases. The V gene lost 3 bases and the J gene lost 0 bases, with 12 bases spanning the gap. The V gene's germline CDR1 is MGHRA and CDR2 YSYEKL. The CDR3 covers 15 residues. The CDR3: CASSHPGLNSYEQYF. CDR3 sequence (DNA): TGCGCCAGCAGCCACCCGGGACTGAACTCCTACGAGCAGTACTTC.

V and J are TRBV29-1 and TRBJ2-7; 10 positions match TRBD1. V lost 7 bases and J lost 2; bases outside the gene matches: 5. The CDR3 covers 13 residues. Per germline, CDR1 SQVTM and CDR2 ANQGSEA. DNA of the CDR3: TGCAGCGGACAGGGGGCCGAACCCTACGAGCAGTACTTC. It is translated as CSGQGAEPYEQYF.

By sample share, this clonotype is hyperexpanded (1% or more). This chain uses TRBV18 with TRBJ2-7, with 8 bases identical to TRBD2. The CDR3 loop spans 14 amino acids. The V gene end was trimmed by 2 bases and the J gene end by 6 bases; junction bases not matched to a gene: 6. Germline V CDR1 and CDR2: KGHSH, LQKENI. CDR3 loop: CASSPNGGDGEQYF. CDR3 DNA: TGTGCCAGCTCACCAAACGGGGGGGACGGCGAGCAGTACTTC.

Written as DNA, the CDR3 is TGTGCCAGCAGCCTATACAGACGTTCTAACTATGGCTACACCTTC. It translates to CASSLYRRSNYGYTF. V usage is TRBV5-4 and J usage is TRBJ1-2; D is ambiguous. This CDR3 comprises 15 residues. Per the germline V gene, CDR1 is SGHNT and CDR2 is YYREEE (reference sequence). Trimming pared 4 bases from V and 0 bases from J, leaving 13 bases between.

This chain uses TRBV19 with TRBJ1-2; D is undetermined. The ends were cut back, 3 bases at V and 8 bases at J, with 13 bases in the middle. Per the germline V gene, CDR1 is LNHDA and CDR2 is SQIVND (reference sequence). This CDR3 has 13 amino acids. CDR3 protein: CASSIGTSQGYTF. For the CDR3, the DNA is TGTGCCAGTAGTATCGGCACATCTCAGGGCTACACCTTC.

The rearrangement joins TRBV20-1 to TRBJ1-1; D is uncertain. The germline gives CDR1 DFQATT, CDR2 SNEGSKA (reference sequence). Trimming left V 3 bases short and J 4 bases short, with 9 bases between. CDR3 size: 12 residues. CDR3 region: CSARIRGTEAFF. Here the CDR3 DNA reads TGCAGTGCTAGGATCCGGGGCACTGAAGCTTTCTTT.

This clonotype was seen once. The chain combines TRBV6-5 with TRBJ2-5, with D perhaps matching TRBD2 (5 bases). Trimming cost V 5 bases and J 2 bases, with 6 bases left between them. CDR1 MNHEY and CDR2 SVGAGI come from the germline V gene. The CDR3 is 12 amino acids. CDR3 coding DNA: TGTGCCAGCAGTACGGGACAAGAGACCCAGTACTTC. Translation gives CASSTGQETQYF.

There are a few counts of this clonotype. In nucleotides, the CDR3 is TGTGCCAGCAGCCCGGGGGTAGGGGCTGAGCAGTTCTTC. Translating it yields CASSPGVGAEQFF. The rearrangement uses TRBV7-6 and TRBJ2-1, with a possible D match to TRBD2 (6 bases). The CDR3 covers 13 residues. Trimming took off 5 bases at V and 9 bases at J, with 14 bases between the two ends. CDR1 is SGHVS, CDR2 FNYEAQ, per germline.

In its sample, this clonotype was seen a few times. The rearrangement joins TRBV11-2 to TRBJ1-1; TRBD1 matches 7 bases. CDR1 is SGHAT, CDR2 FQNNGV, per germline. The ends lost 5 bases at V and 6 bases at J; junction bases unmatched: 6. The CDR3 is made up of 13 amino acids. CDR3 bases: TGTGCCAGCAGCCCACAGGGGAGGTCTGAAGCTTTCTTT. It specifies CASSPQGRSEAFF.

The chain carries TRBV18 and TRBJ2-1; no clear D. The ends were cut back, 4 bases at V and 0 bases at J, with 7 bases in the middle. Germline-derived CDR1 and CDR2 are KGHSH and LQKENI. The CDR3 covers 14 residues. CDR3 protein: CASSHASSYNEQFF. In nucleotides, the CDR3 is TGTGCCAGCTCACACGCCAGCTCCTACAATGAGCAGTTCTTC.

CDR3 nucleotides: TGTGCCACTACGGGACAGGGGTACGGCGAGCAGTACTTC. Amino acid sequence: CATTGQGYGEQYF. This chain joins TRBV19 and TRBJ2-7; 10 nucleotides line up with TRBD1. The CDR3 has 13 amino acids. V lost 10 bases and J lost 6; bases outside the gene matches: 9. CDR1 LNHDA and CDR2 SQIVND come from the germline V gene (reference sequence).

J is TRBJ2-2 and V is TRBV9; a possible D gene is TRBD1 (5 bases). The CDR3 runs 14 residues. From germline, CDR1 is SGDLS and CDR2 YYNGEE. V lost 2 bases and J 1 base, leaving 6 bases between the germline ends. The CDR3 protein is CASSVGQNTGELFF. CDR3 DNA sequence: TGTGCCAGCAGCGTTGGACAGAACACCGGGGAGCTGTTTTTT.

This clonotype came up once. The chain has TRBV7-2 and TRBJ2-7; 9 nucleotides align to TRBD2. Germline V lookup: CDR1 SGHTA, CDR2 FQGNSA. This CDR3 contains 14 residues. With 3 bases clipped from V and 3 bases from J, the junction kept 3 bases outside the gene matches. The CDR3 is CASSLETSGYEQYF. The CDR3 DNA reads TGTGCCAGCAGCTTGGAGACTAGCGGCTACGAGCAGTACTTC.

This clonotype turned up a few times. V and J are TRBV7-3 and TRBJ2-1; 11 bases are a match to TRBD2. The CDR3 totals 15 residues. J was trimmed by 5 bases and V by 2 bases; bases with no gene match: 2. Germline CDR1 SGHTA, CDR2 FQGTGA. CDR3 DNA: TGTGCCAGCAGCTTAGGACTAGCGGGCCACAATGAGCAGTTCTTC. This gives the protein CASSLGLAGHNEQFF.

This chain connects TRBV7-3 to TRBJ2-4; maybe TRBD1 (6 bases). Between the trimmed V and J ends, which lost 3 bases and 8 bases, there was a span of 11 bases. Germline V gives CDR1 SGHTA, CDR2 FQGTGA. This CDR3 contains 13 residues. CDR3 amino acids: CASSLDRGDIQYF. The DNA of the CDR3 is TGTGCCAGCAGCTTGGACAGAGGGGACATTCAGTACTTC.

J is TRBJ2-3 and V is TRBV20-1, with 12 nucleotides matching TRBD2. V shed 4 bases, J shed 3 bases, and the junction held 8 bases outside the gene matches. CDR3 size: 16 residues. Germline loops: CDR1 DFQATT, CDR2 SNEGSKA (reference sequence). Here the CDR3 DNA reads TGCAGTGCTATTGGGACGGGGACTAGCGGGACAGATACGCAGTATTTT. Protein: CSAIGTGTSGTDTQYF.